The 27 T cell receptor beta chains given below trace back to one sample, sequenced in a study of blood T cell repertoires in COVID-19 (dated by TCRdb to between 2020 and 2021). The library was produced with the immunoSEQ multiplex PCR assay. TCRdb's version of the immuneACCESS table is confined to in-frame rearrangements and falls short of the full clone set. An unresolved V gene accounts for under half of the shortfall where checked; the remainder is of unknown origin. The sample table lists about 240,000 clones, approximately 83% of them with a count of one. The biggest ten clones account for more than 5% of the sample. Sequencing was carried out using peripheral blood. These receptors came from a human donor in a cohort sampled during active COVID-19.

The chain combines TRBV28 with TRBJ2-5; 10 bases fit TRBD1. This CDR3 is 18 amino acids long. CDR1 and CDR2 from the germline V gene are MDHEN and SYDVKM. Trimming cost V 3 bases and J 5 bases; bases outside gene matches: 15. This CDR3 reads CASSLRTGGISLSETQYF. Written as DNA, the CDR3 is TGTGCCAGCAGTTTGAGGACAGGGGGTATAAGTCTGTCGGAGACCCAGTACTTC.

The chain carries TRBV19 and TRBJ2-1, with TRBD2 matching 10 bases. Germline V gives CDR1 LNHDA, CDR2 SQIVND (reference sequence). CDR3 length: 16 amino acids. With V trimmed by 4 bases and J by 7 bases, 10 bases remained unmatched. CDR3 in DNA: TGTGCCAGTAGTACTGTACTAGCGGGAAGTAAGAATGAGCAGTTCTTC. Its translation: CASSTVLAGSKNEQFF.

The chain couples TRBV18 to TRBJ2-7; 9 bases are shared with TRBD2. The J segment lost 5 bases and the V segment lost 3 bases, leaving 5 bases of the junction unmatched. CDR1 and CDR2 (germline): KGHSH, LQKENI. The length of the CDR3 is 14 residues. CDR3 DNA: TGTGCCAGCTCACCTCCAGCGGGGGGTGACGAGCAGTACTTC. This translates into CASSPPAGGDEQYF.

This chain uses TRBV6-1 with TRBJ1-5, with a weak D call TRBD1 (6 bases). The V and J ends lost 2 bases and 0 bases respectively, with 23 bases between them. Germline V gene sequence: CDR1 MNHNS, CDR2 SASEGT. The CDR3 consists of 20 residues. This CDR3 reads CASSEITGRGTGFSNQPQHF. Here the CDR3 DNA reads TGTGCCAGCAGTGAAATAACAGGGCGAGGAACCGGGTTTAGCAATCAGCCCCAGCATTTT.

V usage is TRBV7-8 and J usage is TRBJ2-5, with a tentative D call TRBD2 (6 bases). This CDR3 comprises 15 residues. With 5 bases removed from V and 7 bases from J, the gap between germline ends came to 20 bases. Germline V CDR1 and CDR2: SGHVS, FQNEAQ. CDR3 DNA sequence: TGTGCCAGCAGCCTCCCCGCTACTAGCCTGGCGACCCAGTACTTC. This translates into CASSLPATSLATQYF.

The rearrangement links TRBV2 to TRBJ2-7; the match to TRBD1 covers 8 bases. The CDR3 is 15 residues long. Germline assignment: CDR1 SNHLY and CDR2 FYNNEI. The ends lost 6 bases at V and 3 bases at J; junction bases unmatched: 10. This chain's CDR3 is CASSQTPGGVYEQYF. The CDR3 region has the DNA TGTGCCAGCAGCCAAACCCCAGGGGGCGTCTACGAGCAGTACTTC.

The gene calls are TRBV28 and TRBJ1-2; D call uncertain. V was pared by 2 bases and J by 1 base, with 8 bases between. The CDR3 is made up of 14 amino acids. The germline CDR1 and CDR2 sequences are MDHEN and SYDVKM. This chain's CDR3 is CASSLRPGNYGYTF. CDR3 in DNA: TGTGCCAGCAGTTTACGGCCGGGTAACTATGGCTACACCTTC.

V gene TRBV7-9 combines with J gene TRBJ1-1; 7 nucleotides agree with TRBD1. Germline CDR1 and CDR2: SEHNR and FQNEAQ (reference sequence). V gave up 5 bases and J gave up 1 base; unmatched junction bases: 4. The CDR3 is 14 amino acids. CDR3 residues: CASSRDSKNTEAFF. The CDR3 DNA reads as TGTGCCAGCAGCCGGGACAGTAAGAACACTGAAGCTTTCTTT. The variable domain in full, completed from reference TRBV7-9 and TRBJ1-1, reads DTGVSQNPRHKITKRGQNVTFRCDPISEHNRLYWYRQTLGQGPEFLTYFQNEAQLEKSRLLSDRFSAERPKGSFSTLEIQRTEQGDSAMYLCASSRDSKNTEAFFGQGTRLTVV.

The CDR3 loop reads CASRRSGAEGNQPQHF. The CDR3 nucleotides are TGTGCCAGCAGGCGGTCGGGTGCCGAAGGCAATCAGCCCCAGCATTTT. The rearrangement uses TRBV27 and TRBJ1-5; no definite D call. Germline assignment: CDR1 MNHEY and CDR2 SMNVEV (reference sequence). The CDR3 is 16 residues long. V lost 6 bases and J 2 bases, leaving 17 bases between the germline ends.

For the CDR3, the DNA is TGTGCCAGCAGCCTCGGGGACACAAATGAAAAACTGTTTTTT. Encoded protein: CASSLGDTNEKLFF. The rearrangement uses TRBV6-5 and TRBJ1-4; tentatively, D is TRBD1 (6 bases). The CDR3 runs 14 residues. Germline V lookup: CDR1 MNHEY, CDR2 SVGAGI. V dropped 6 bases and J dropped 5 bases, with 13 bases sitting between them.

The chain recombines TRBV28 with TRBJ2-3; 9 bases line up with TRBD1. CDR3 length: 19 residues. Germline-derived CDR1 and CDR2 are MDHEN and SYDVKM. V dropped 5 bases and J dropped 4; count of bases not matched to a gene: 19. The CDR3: CASSESTGGGRRKADTQYF. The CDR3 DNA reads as TGTGCCAGCAGTGAAAGTACAGGGGGCGGGAGAAGGAAGGCAGATACGCAGTATTTT.

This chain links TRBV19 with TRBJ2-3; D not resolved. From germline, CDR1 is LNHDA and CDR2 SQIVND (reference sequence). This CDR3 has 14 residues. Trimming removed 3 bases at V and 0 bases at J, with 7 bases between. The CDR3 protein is CASSIRTSTDTQYF. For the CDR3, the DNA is TGTGCCAGTAGTATTCGTACTAGCACAGATACGCAGTATTTT.

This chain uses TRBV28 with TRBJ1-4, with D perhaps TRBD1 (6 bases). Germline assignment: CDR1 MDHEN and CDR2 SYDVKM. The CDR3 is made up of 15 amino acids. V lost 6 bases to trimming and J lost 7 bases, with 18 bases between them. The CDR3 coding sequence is TGTGCCAGCAGCCTAAGGGGGAGCTTGTCTGAAAAACTGTTTTTT. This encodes CASSLRGSLSEKLFF.

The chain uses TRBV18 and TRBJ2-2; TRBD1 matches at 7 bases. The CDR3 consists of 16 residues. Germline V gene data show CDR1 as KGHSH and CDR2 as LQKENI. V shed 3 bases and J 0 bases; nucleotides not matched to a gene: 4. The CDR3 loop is CASSPTGHTNTGELFF. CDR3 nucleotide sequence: TGTGCCAGCTCACCGACAGGGCATACGAACACCGGGGAGCTGTTTTTT.

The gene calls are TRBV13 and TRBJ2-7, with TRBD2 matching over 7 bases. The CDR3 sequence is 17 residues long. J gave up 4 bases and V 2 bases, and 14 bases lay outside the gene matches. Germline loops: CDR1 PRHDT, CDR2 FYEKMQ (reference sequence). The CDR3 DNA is TGTGCCAGCAGCTTACGTACGTGGCGGGAGAGGCCTTACGAGCAGTACTTC. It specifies CASSLRTWRERPYEQYF.

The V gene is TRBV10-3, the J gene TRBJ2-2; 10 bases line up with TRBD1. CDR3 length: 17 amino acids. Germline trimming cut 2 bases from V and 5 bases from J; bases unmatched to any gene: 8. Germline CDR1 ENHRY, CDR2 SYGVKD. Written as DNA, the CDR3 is TGTGCCATCAGTGAGCGATGGACAGGGGGAGAAACCGGGGAGCTGTTTTTT. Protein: CAISERWTGGETGELFF.

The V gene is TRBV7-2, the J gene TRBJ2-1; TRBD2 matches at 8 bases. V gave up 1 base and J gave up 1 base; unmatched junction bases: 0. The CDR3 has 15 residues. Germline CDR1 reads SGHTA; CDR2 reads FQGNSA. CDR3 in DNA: TGTGCCAGCAGCTTAGTAGCGGGGTCCTACAATGAGCAGTTCTTC. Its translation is CASSLVAGSYNEQFF.

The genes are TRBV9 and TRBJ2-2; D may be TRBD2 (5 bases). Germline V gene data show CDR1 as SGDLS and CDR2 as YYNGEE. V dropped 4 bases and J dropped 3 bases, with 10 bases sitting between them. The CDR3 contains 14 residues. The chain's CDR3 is CASSRGRDTGELFF. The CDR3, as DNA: TGTGCCAGCAGCAGAGGGAGAGACACCGGGGAGCTGTTTTTT.

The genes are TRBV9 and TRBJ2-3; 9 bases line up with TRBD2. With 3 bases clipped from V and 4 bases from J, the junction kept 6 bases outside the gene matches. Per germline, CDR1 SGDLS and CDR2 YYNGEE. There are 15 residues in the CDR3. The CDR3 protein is CASSALAGMADTQYF. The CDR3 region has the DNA TGTGCCAGCAGCGCCCTAGCGGGAATGGCAGATACGCAGTATTTT. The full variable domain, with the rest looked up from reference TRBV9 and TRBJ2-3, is DSGVTQTPKHLITATGQRVTLRCSPRSGDLSVYWYQQSLDQGLQFLIQYYNGEERAKGNILERFSAQQFPDLHSELNLSSLELGDSALYFCASSALAGMADTQYFGPGTRLTVL.

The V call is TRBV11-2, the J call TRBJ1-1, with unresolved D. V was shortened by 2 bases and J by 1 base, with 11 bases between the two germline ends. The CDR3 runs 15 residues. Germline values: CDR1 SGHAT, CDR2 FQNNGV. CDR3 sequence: CASSLTGGGNTEAFF. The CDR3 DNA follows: TGTGCCAGCAGCTTAACGGGTGGCGGGAACACTGAAGCTTTCTTT. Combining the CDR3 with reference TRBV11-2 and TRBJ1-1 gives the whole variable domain EAGVAQSPRYKIIEKRQSVAFWCNPISGHATLYWYQQILGQGPKLLIQFQNNGVVDDSQLPKDRFSAERLKGVDSTLKIQPAKLEDSAVYLCASSLTGGGNTEAFFGQGTRLTVV.

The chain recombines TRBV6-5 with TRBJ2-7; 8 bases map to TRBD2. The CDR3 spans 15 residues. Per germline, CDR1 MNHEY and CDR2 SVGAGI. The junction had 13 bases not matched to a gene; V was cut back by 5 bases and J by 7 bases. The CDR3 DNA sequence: TGTGCCAGCAGTCGGCAGCGGGGGTCGTTAATGGAGCAGTACTTC. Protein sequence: CASSRQRGSLMEQYF.

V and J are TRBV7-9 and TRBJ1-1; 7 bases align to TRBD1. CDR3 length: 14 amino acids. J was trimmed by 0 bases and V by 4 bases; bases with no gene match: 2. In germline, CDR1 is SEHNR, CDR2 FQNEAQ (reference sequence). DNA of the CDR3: TGTGCCAGCAGCTGGGACAGTCTGAACACTGAAGCTTTCTTT. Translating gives CASSWDSLNTEAFF.

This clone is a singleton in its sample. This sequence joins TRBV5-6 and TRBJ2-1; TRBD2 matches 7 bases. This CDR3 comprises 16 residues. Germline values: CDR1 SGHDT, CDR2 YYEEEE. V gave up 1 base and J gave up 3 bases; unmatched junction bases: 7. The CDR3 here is CASSLMPSGIYNEQFF. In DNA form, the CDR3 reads TGTGCCAGCAGCTTGATGCCTAGCGGAATCTACAATGAGCAGTTCTTC.

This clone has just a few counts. The chain's CDR3 is CASSRTGGLGNTIYF. The CDR3 DNA is TGTGCCAGCAGTAGGACAGGGGGCCTTGGAAACACCATATATTTT. The chain combines TRBV27 with TRBJ1-3; the match to TRBD1 covers 11 bases. The length of the CDR3 is 15 residues. Trimming cost V 5 bases and J 3 bases; bases outside gene matches: 3. Germline CDR1 and CDR2: MNHEY and SMNVEV (reference sequence).

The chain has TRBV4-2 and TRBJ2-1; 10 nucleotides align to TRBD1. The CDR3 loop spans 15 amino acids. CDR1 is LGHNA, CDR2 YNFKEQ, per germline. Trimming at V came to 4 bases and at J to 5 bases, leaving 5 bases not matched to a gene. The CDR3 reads CASSLTGTGDNEQFF. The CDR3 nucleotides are TGTGCCAGCAGCCTCACCGGGACAGGGGACAATGAGCAGTTCTTC.

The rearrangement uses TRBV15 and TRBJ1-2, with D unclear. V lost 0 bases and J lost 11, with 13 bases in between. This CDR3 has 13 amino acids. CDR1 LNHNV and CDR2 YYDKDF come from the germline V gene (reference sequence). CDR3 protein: CATSRDYAGGYTF. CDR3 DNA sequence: TGTGCCACCAGCAGAGATTACGCAGGAGGGTACACCTTC.

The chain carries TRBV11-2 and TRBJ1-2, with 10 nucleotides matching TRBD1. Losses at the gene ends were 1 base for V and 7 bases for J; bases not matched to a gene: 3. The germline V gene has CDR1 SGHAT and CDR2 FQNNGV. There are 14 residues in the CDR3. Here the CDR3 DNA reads TGTGCCAGCAGCTTAGGGACAGGGGGAGGTGGCTACACCTTC. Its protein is CASSLGTGGGGYTF. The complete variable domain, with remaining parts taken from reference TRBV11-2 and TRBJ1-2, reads EAGVAQSPRYKIIEKRQSVAFWCNPISGHATLYWYQQILGQGPKLLIQFQNNGVVDDSQLPKDRFSAERLKGVDSTLKIQPAKLEDSAVYLCASSLGTGGGGYTFGSGTRLTVV.